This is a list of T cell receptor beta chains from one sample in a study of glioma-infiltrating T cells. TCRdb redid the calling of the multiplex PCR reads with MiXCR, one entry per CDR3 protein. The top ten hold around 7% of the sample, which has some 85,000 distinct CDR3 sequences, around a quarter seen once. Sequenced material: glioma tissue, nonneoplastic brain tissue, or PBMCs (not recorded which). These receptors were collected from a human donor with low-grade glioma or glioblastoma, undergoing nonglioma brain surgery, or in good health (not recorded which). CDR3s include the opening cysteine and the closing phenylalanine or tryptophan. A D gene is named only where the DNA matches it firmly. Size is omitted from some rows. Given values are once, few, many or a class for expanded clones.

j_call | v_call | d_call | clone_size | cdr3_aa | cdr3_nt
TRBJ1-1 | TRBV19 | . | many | CASSIGGVLRTEAFF | TGTGCCAGTAGTATAGGGGGGGTCCTGAGGACTGAAGCTTTCTTT
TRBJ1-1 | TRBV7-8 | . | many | CASSLRGTTEAFF | TGTGCCAGCAGCTTGAGAGGGACCACTGAAGCTTTCTTT
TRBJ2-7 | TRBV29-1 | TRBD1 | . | CSVERGQGLSYEQYF | TGCAGCGTTGAGAGGGGACAGGGGTTGAGCTACGAGCAGTACTTC
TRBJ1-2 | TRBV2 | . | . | CASSEALRGPASPYGYTF | TGTGCCAGCAGTGAAGCTCTCAGAGGACCAGCATCCCCTTATGGCTACACCTTC
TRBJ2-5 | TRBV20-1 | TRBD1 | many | CSASPRRGGEGETQYF | TGCAGTGCTAGCCCTCGCCGAGGGGGCGAGGGAGAGACCCAGTACTTC
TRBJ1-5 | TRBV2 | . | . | CASRKDGHSNQPQHF | TGTGCCAGCAGGAAAGACGGTCATAGCAATCAGCCCCAGCATTTT
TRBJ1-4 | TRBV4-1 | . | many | CASSQVKSRGEKLLF | TGCGCCAGCAGCCAAGTCAAGTCGCGAGGTGAAAAACTGCTTTTT
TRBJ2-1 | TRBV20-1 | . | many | CSARDPSAAYNEQFF | TGCAGTGCTAGAGATCCCAGCGCTGCCTACAATGAGCAGTTCTTC
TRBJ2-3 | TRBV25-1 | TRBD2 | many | CASSEFTAGGPSTQYF | TGTGCCAGCAGTGAATTCACAGCGGGAGGGCCTAGTACGCAGTATTTT
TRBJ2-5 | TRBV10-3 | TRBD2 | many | CAISETSGTLETQYF | TGTGCCATCAGTGAGACTAGCGGGACGCTGGAGACCCAGTACTTC
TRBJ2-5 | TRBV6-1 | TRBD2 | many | CASVAGVLQETQYF | TGTGCCAGCGTAGCGGGGGTCCTCCAAGAGACCCAGTACTTC
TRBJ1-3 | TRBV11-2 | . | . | CASSPQGSTIYF | TGTGCCAGCAGCCCGCAGGGCAGCACCATATATTTT
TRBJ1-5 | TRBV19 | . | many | CASSAVRTNQPQHF | TGTGCCAGTAGCGCCGTTAGGACAAATCAGCCCCAGCATTTT
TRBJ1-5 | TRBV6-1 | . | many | CASSQDGVYQPQHF | TGTGCCAGCAGTCAGGACGGCGTATATCAGCCCCAGCATTTT
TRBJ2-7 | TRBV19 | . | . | CASSLRTANYEQYF | TGTGCCAGTAGTTTGAGGACAGCCAACTACGAGCAGTACTTC
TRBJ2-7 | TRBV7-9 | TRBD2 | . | CASSFNSGSGEQYF | TGTGCCAGCAGCTTTAATAGCGGGAGTGGAGAGCAGTACTTC
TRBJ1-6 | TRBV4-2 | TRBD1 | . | CASSQGGDRVRYNSPLHF | TGTGCCAGCAGCCAAGGGGGGGACAGGGTCCGCTATAATTCACCCCTCCACTTT
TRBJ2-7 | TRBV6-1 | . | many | CASREGPGFSYEQYF | TGTGCCAGCAGAGAAGGCCCAGGGTTTTCCTACGAGCAGTACTTC
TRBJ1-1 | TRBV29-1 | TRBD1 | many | CSVPGQGHTEAFF | TGCAGCGTGCCGGGACAGGGCCACACTGAAGCTTTCTTT
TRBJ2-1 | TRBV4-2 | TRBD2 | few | CASSQTSGTGLSYNEQFF | TGTGCCAGCAGCCAGACTAGCGGGACGGGATTGTCCTACAATGAGCAGTTCTTC
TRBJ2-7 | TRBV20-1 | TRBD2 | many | CSGLAGHRDEQYF | TGCAGCGGACTAGCGGGCCATAGGGACGAGCAGTACTTC
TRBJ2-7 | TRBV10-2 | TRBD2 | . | CASSVLLAGDEQYF | TGCGCCAGCAGTGTGTTACTAGCGGGAGACGAGCAGTACTTC
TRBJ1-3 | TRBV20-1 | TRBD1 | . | CSATAAPDRGPSSSGNTIYF | TGCAGTGCTACAGCGGCTCCGGACAGGGGACCTTCCAGCTCTGGAAACACCATATATTTT
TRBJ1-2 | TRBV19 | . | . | CASTGVPNYGYTF | TGTGCCAGTACGGGGGTTCCTAACTATGGCTACACCTTC
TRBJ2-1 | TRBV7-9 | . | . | CASRTVLGSYNEQFF | TGTGCCAGCAGGACGGTGCTGGGGTCCTACAATGAGCAGTTCTTC
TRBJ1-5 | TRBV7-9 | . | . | CASSPSGGVVTQHF | TGTGCCAGCAGCCCTAGTGGAGGGGTGGTGACCCAGCATTTT
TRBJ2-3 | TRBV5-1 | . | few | CASSLSAGSTDTQYF | TGCGCCAGCAGCTTGTCCGCAGGGAGCACAGATACGCAGTATTTT
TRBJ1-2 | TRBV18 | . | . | CASSPLGENYGYTF | TGTGCCAGCTCACCGCTAGGAGAGAACTATGGCTACACCTTC
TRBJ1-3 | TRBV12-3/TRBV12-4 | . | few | CASSFVSGTGNTIYF | TGTGCCAGCAGTTTTGTGTCAGGGACTGGAAACACCATATATTTT
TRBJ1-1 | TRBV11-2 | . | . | CASSPLTALNTEAFF | TGTGCCAGCAGCCCCCTGACAGCCCTGAACACTGAAGCTTTCTTT
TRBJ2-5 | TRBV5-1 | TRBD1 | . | CASSLPRQGLEGTQYF | TGCGCCAGCAGCTTACCTAGACAGGGCCTTGAAGGGACCCAGTACTTC
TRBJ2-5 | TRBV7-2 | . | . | CASSLRLQETQYF | TGTGCCAGCAGCTTAAGGTTACAAGAGACCCAGTACTTC
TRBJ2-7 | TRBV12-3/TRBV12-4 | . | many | CASSNQYEQYF | TGTGCCAGCAGTAACCAGTACGAGCAGTACTTC
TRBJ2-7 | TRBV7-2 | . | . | CASSPAGPGEQYF | TGTGCCAGCAGCCCCGCGGGGCCGGGGGAGCAGTACTTC
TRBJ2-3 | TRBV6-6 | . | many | CASSYVGPADTQYF | TGTGCCAGCAGTTACGTTGGCCCGGCAGATACGCAGTATTTT
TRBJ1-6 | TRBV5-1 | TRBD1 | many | CASSGGTGATSPLHF | TGCGCCAGCAGCGGGGGGACAGGGGCAACTTCACCCCTCCACTTT
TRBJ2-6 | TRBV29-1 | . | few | CSVELAGSGANVLTF | TGCAGCGTTGAATTAGCCGGCTCTGGGGCCAACGTCCTGACTTTC
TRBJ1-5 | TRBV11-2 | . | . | CASSLGTAGAQHF | TGTGCCAGCAGCTTAGGGACGGCCGGGGCCCAGCATTTT
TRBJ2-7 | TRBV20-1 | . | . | CSALRVGQPQQYF | TGCAGTGCTCTCAGGGTGGGTCAGCCCCAGCAGTACTTC